This TCR beta chain is from a study of T cell responses to AZD1222 COVID-19 vaccine. Findings and limits, study-wide: Most donors were white British and more were female, and clonal diversity was possibly underestimated. Spike-wide vaccine-associated CD4 TCRs dominated at 160-218 and 743-854.

This CDR3 spans 16 amino acids. Germline CDR1 and CDR2: SGHRS and YFSETQ. V gave up 0 bases and J gave up 0 bases, with 12 bases separating them. In the case of this clone: Antigen unknown.

Here immunoSEQ multiplex PCR was the method, and the copy in TCRdb shows in-frame clones only, minus some. Of 100,000 or so clones in the sample, about nine tenths were seen once. The sample here was peripheral blood, taken on day 0 of AZD1222 vaccination. The chain uses TRBV5-1 and TRBJ1-1; D remains ambiguous. This TCR derives from an adult in good health. The CDR3 nucleotides are TGCGCCAGCAGCTTGGGTGTGGAAACTTTGAACACTGAAGCTTTCTTT. Translated, it gives CASSLGVETLNTEAFF. The whole variable domain, filled in from reference TRBV5-1 and TRBJ1-1, reads KAGVTQTPRYLIKTRGQQVTLSCSPISGHRSVSWYQQTPGQGLQFLFEYFSETQRNKGNFPGRFSGRQFSNSRSEMNVSTLELGDSALYLCASSLGVETLNTEAFFGQGTRLTVV.